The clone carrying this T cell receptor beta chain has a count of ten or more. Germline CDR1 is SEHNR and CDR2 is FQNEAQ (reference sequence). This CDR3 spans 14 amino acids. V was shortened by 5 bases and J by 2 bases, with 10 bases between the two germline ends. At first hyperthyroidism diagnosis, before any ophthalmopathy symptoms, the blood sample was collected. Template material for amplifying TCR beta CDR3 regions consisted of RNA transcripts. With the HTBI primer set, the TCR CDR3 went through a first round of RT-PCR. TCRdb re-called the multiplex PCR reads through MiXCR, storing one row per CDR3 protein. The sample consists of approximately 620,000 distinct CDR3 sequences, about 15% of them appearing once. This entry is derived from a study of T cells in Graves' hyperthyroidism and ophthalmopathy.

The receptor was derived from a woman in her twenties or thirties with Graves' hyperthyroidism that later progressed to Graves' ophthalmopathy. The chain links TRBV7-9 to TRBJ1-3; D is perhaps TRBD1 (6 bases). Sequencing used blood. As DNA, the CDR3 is TGTGCCAGCAGCGCCGGACAGACTGGAAACACCATATATTTT. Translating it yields CASSAGQTGNTIYF.